These 17 T cell receptor beta chains were all obtained from the same sample, sequenced in a study of preoperative IRX-2 immunotherapy in early breast cancer. Treatment defined: preoperative locoregional IRX-2 cytokine immunotherapy. Measured with immunoSEQ multiplex PCR; TCRdb has only the in-frame clones, and not every one. The top ten clones hold about 1.9% of a sample with around 95,000 clones, 86% of them seen once. Sequences were derived from tumor tissue, sampled after IRX-2 immunotherapy. Receptor source: a human donor with breast cancer.

The genes are TRBV28 and TRBJ1-2, with 11 positions matching TRBD1. V shed 6 bases, J shed 3 bases, and the junction held 6 bases outside the gene matches. The CDR3 length is 15 residues. The germline V gene encodes CDR1 MDHEN and CDR2 SYDVKM. The CDR3 DNA reads TGTGCCAGCAGCTTAGGACAGGGGGCCCACTATGGCTACACCTTC. The encoded protein is CASSLGQGAHYGYTF.

This rearrangement joins TRBV6-8 to TRBJ1-5; D not certain. Per germline, CDR1 MNHGY and CDR2 SAAAGT. The CDR3 has 14 amino acids. V gave up 5 bases and J gave up 0 bases, with 8 bases separating them. CDR3 residues: CASSEADSNQPQHF. CDR3 nucleotides: TGTGCCAGCAGTGAGGCAGATAGCAATCAGCCCCAGCATTTT.

This chain uses TRBV30 with TRBJ2-1; 9 bases are a match to TRBD1. With 3 bases clipped from V and 3 bases from J, the junction kept 0 bases outside the gene matches. The CDR3 is 13 amino acids. Germline values: CDR1 GTSNPN, CDR2 SVGIG (reference sequence). The CDR3 sequence: CAWRDRGYNEQFF. CDR3 sequence (DNA): TGTGCCTGGAGGGACAGGGGCTACAATGAGCAGTTCTTC.

The chain combines TRBV1 with TRBJ2-1; whether TRBD2, the table's D call, matches the DNA was not checked. TRBV1 is designated a pseudogene. The CDR3 contains 15 residues. CDR3 DNA: TGCGCCAGCAGGAGGGCTAGCGGGAGTCACAATGAGCAGTTCTTC. It specifies CASRRASGSHNEQFF.

CDR3: CASSEPSGGQETQYF. CDR3 bases: TGTGCCAGCAGTGAGCCTAGCGGGGGTCAAGAGACCCAGTACTTC. This sequence joins TRBV6-8 and TRBJ2-5; 10 bases match TRBD2. V lost 5 bases and J lost 2; bases outside the gene matches: 5. CDR3 length equals 15 residues. The germline V gene encodes CDR1 MNHGY and CDR2 SAAAGT.

This chain joins TRBV30 and TRBJ1-4; unclear D gene. The CDR3 runs 15 residues. Trimming removed 5 bases at V and 4 bases at J, with 17 bases between. The V gene's germline CDR1 is GTSNPN and CDR2 SVGIG (reference sequence). The CDR3 region has the DNA TGTGCCTGGTCTCAAGGCGCCTTTGATAATGAAAAACTGTTTTTT. Amino acid sequence: CAWSQGAFDNEKLFF.

This rearrangement joins TRBV5-1 to TRBJ2-1; 7 bases agree with TRBD2. The J segment lost 1 base and the V segment lost 0 bases, leaving 4 bases of the junction unmatched. CDR3 length: 16 residues. Germline values: CDR1 SGHRS, CDR2 YFSETQ. This chain's CDR3 is CASSLVPGGSYNEQFF. In DNA, the CDR3 is TGCGCCAGCAGCTTGGTACCGGGGGGATCCTACAATGAGCAGTTCTTC.

The chain employs TRBV6-7 and TRBJ2-7; no clear D gene. TRBV6-7 is known as an ORF, though its function is uncertain. V shed 7 bases and J shed 6 bases, with 13 bases lying between them. The CDR3 runs to 12 residues. The CDR3 DNA follows: TGTGCCAGCAATCGGGCACCGGTCGAGCAGTACTTC. As protein: CASNRAPVEQYF.

The chain combines TRBV10-2 with TRBJ1-1; TRBD1 matches at 9 bases. V was pared by 4 bases and J by 4 bases, with 7 bases of the junction left unmatched. Germline V gene lookup returns CDR1 WSHSY and CDR2 SAAADI. The CDR3 covers 15 residues. This CDR3 reads CASSGFDRGATEAFF. The CDR3 region has the DNA TGCGCCAGCAGTGGATTTGACAGGGGGGCCACTGAAGCTTTCTTT.

The chain carries TRBV6-8 and TRBJ1-1; D gene uncertain. Germline V gene lookup returns CDR1 MNHGY and CDR2 SAAAGT. The V end lost 4 bases, the J end lost 11 bases, and 20 bases lay between the germline ends. The CDR3 runs to 14 residues. The CDR3 spells CASSSSPDSKRAFF. The CDR3 region has the DNA TGTGCCAGCAGTTCCAGCCCGGACTCTAAACGGGCTTTCTTT.

On this clone: The read halts 1 residue ahead of the CDR3 end, with the missing end drawn from the germline J gene. The rearrangement links TRBV6-1 to TRBJ1-5; D gene unclear. This CDR3 has 13 amino acids. Germline CDR1 is MNHNS and CDR2 is SASEGT. V dropped 1 base and J dropped 3 bases, with 4 bases sitting between them. The covered CDR3 bases are TGTGCCAGCAGTGAAGAATACAATCAGCCCCAGCAT. Amino acids: CASSEEYNQPQH. The CDR3 in its entirety is CASSEEYNQPQHF.

A few counts support this clone. The chain carries TRBV6-8 and TRBJ2-1; 8 bases are shared with TRBD1. The V segment lost 8 bases and the J segment 2 bases; nucleotides outside the gene matches: 8. The CDR3 length is 15 residues. Germline-derived CDR1 and CDR2 are MNHGY and SAAAGT. Written as DNA, the CDR3 is TGTGCCAGCGGAGCCGGGACAGGAGCCTACAATGAGCAGTTCTTC. This encodes CASGAGTGAYNEQFF.

The chain joins TRBV14 to TRBJ2-5; D gene unclear. Trimming removed 1 base at V and 1 base at J, with 1 base between. This CDR3 comprises 12 residues. Germline V CDR1 and CDR2: SGHDN, FVKESK. CDR3 DNA sequence: TGTGCCAGCAGCCAAGTCCAAGAGACCCAGTACTTC. This sequence encodes CASSQVQETQYF. The variable domain in full, completed from reference TRBV14 and TRBJ2-5, reads EAGVTQFPSHSVIEKGQTVTLRCDPISGHDNLYWYRRVMGKEIKFLLHFVKESKQDESGMPNNRFLAERTGGTYSTLKVQPAELEDSGVYFCASSQVQETQYFGPGTRLLVL.

J is TRBJ1-2 and V is TRBV10-2; TRBD1 matches 8 bases. The CDR3 runs 13 residues. Germline V gene sequence: CDR1 WSHSY, CDR2 SAAADI. Germline trimming cut 5 bases from V and 7 bases from J; bases unmatched to any gene: 6. In DNA form, the CDR3 reads TGCGCCAGCAGTTCGCAGGGGGCGACTGGCTACACCTTC. Protein product: CASSSQGATGYTF.

This chain uses TRBV15 with TRBJ2-7, with 10 bases lining up with TRBD1. The germline CDR1 and CDR2 sequences are LNHNV and YYDKDF (reference sequence). The V and J ends lost 3 bases and 3 bases, in that order; junction bases with no gene match: 8. The CDR3 is 16 amino acids. In DNA form, the CDR3 reads TGTGCCACCAGCAGGGGGTCCGGACAGGGGGGCTACGAGCAGTACTTC. Its translation is CATSRGSGQGGYEQYF.

This chain joins TRBV6-8 and TRBJ1-4; D gene uncertain. Per the germline V gene, CDR1 is MNHGY and CDR2 is SAAAGT. V was cut by 6 bases and J by 0 bases, with 8 bases left in between. This CDR3 is built from 14 residues. CDR3 DNA: TGTGCCAGCAGACGGACGCCAACTAATGAAAAACTGTTTTTT. This encodes CASRRTPTNEKLFF.

The chain recombines TRBV11-3 with TRBJ1-5; no clear D gene. The V gene lost 5 bases and the J gene lost 4 bases, with 12 bases spanning the gap. The CDR3 spans 14 residues. Germline V gene sequence: CDR1 SGHNT, CDR2 YENEEA. In DNA form, the CDR3 reads TGTGCCAGCAGCCTTTCCGGTCATAATCAGCCCCAGCATTTT. The encoded protein is CASSLSGHNQPQHF.